The 26 T cell receptor beta chains in this list originate from one sample, sequenced in a study of read filtering for tumor transcriptome and immune sequencing. Molecular barcoded adaptors covering alpha/delta and beta/gamma chains were used on roughly 370 ng RNA. Each CDR3 protein is one row after TCRdb ran MiXCR on the reads. The table includes fewer than 30,000 distinct CDR3 sequences, 20% to 25% detected once. The sample comprised a population of CD138-negative cells sorted from bone marrow. All receptors derive from a donor at least 40 years old with multiple myeloma.

The CDR3 region is CASSEPGRNKQFF. DNA for the CDR3: TGTGCCAGCAGTGAACCAGGGAGGAATAAGCAGTTCTTC. The V gene is TRBV6-1, the J gene TRBJ2-1, with D perhaps matching TRBD2 (6 bases). CDR3 length: 13 amino acids. V gave up 2 bases and J gave up 11 bases, with 13 bases separating them. Germline CDR1 and CDR2: MNHNS and SASEGT.

On this clonotype: This may arise from a read error, as a much more abundant clone is one base away. This rearrangement joins TRBV29-1 to TRBJ2-3; TRBD2 is a possible D gene (5 bases). V dropped 3 bases and J dropped 4 bases, with 11 bases sitting between them. CDR1 is SQVTM, CDR2 ANQGSEA, per germline. CDR3 size: 13 residues. The chain's CDR3 is CSVDAGSADTQYF. Here the CDR3 DNA reads TGCAGCGTTGACGCAGGTAGCGCAGATACGCAGTATTTT.

The V and J genes are TRBV27 and TRBJ2-1; D unresolved. Trimming shortened V by 6 bases and J by 9 bases, and 15 bases separated the two germline ends. The CDR3 is 13 amino acids. Germline V gene lookup returns CDR1 MNHEY and CDR2 SMNVEV (reference sequence). CDR3 DNA: TGTGCCAGCAGCCAGACTCTAACGGGTGAGCAGTTCTTC. It is translated as CASSQTLTGEQFF.

As regards this clonotype: A read error is possible here, since a much larger clone lies one base away. V usage is TRBV27 and J usage is TRBJ1-2, with TRBD1 matching over 8 bases. Germline V gene sequence: CDR1 MNHEY, CDR2 SMNVEV (reference sequence). The length of the CDR3 is 14 residues. The CDR3 is CASSSTRTGHGFTF. The CDR3 coding sequence is TGTGCCAGCAGTTCCACCAGGACAGGGCATGGCTTCACCTTC.

Comments on this clonotype: This may arise from a read error, as a much more abundant clone is one base away. The chain couples TRBV19 to TRBJ1-5; no definite D call. Trimming pared 7 bases from V and 0 bases from J, leaving 7 bases between. This CDR3 has 13 amino acids. Germline loops: CDR1 LNHDA, CDR2 SQIVND (reference sequence). The CDR3 sequence: CASMDHSNQPQHF. The DNA for the CDR3 is TGTGCCAGTATGGATCATAGCAATCAGCCCCAGCATTTT.

There are many counts of this clonotype. This chain joins TRBV6-2 or TRBV6-3 and TRBJ1-1; the D is unclear. The ends were cut back, 5 bases at V and 4 bases at J, with 11 bases in the middle. This CDR3 region has 13 residues. Germline V gene lookup returns CDR1 MNHEY and CDR2 SVGEGT. The CDR3 sequence: CASSLPGGTEAFF. CDR3 DNA: TGTGCCAGCAGTCTCCCTGGTGGCACTGAAGCTTTCTTT.

This clonotype was recorded many times. This chain uses TRBV28 with TRBJ1-5; D remains unclear. Germline assignment: CDR1 MDHEN and CDR2 SYDVKM. V lost 5 bases, J lost 7 bases, and 12 bases lay in between. The CDR3 loop spans 13 amino acids. The CDR3 DNA reads as TGTGCCAGCAGTCTCTCCCGCCGGCAGCCCCAGCATTTT. Amino acids: CASSLSRRQPQHF.

In this sample, this clonotype turned up many times. The rearrangement uses TRBV11-2 and TRBJ1-4; the D is unclear. The germline V gene encodes CDR1 SGHAT and CDR2 FQNNGV. Trimming left V 3 bases short and J 0 bases short, with 11 bases between. This CDR3 is built from 16 residues. For the CDR3, the DNA is TGTGCCAGCAGCTTCCGGACCGCCACAACTAATGAAAAACTGTTTTTT. It translates to CASSFRTATTNEKLFF. The entire variable domain, with the rest obtained from reference TRBV11-2 and TRBJ1-4, is as follows: EAGVAQSPRYKIIEKRQSVAFWCNPISGHATLYWYQQILGQGPKLLIQFQNNGVVDDSQLPKDRFSAERLKGVDSTLKIQPAKLEDSAVYLCASSFRTATTNEKLFFGSGTQLSVL.

A note on this clonotype: A read error is possible here, since a much larger clone lies one base away. The CDR3 does not close with the conserved phenylalanine or tryptophan, likely indicating a read error. This chain joins TRBV5-1 and TRBJ2-3, with a possible D match to TRBD2 (5 bases). The CDR3 sequence is 13 residues long. The V end was cut by 0 bases, the J end by 4 bases, with 6 bases between. CDR1 and CDR2 (germline): SGHRS, YFSETQ. CDR3 nucleotide sequence: TGCGCCAGCAGCTTGGTGCGGGCAGATACGCAGTATTCT. Protein: CASSLVRADTQYS.

In its sample, this clonotype was seen many times. This chain connects TRBV7-6 to TRBJ2-5, with TRBD1 matching 11 bases. Germline CDR1 SGHVS, CDR2 FNYEAQ. V trimming: 3 bases; J trimming: 5 bases; junction bases outside the gene matches: 14. This CDR3 is 18 amino acids long. The CDR3: CASSFLPGGQGAGETQYF. DNA for the CDR3: TGTGCCAGCAGCTTTCTCCCCGGTGGACAGGGGGCAGGGGAGACCCAGTACTTC.

About this clonotype itself: Possible read error: a much larger clone is one base away. The V and J genes are TRBV11-2 and TRBJ2-3; D is tentatively TRBD1 or TRBD2 (5 bases each). Germline-derived CDR1 and CDR2 are SGHAT and FQNNGV. The CDR3 runs 15 residues. The CDR3 reads CASSISWGETDTRYF. DNA for the CDR3: TGTGCCAGCAGCATTAGTTGGGGAGAGACAGATACGCGGTATTTT.

Notes on this clonotype: A much larger clonotype is one base distant, so this may be a read error. The chain couples TRBV29-1 to TRBJ1-1; D might be TRBD1 (6 bases). The CDR3 totals 11 residues. Trimming shortened V by 5 bases and J by 10 bases, and 14 bases separated the two germline ends. Germline V gene data show CDR1 as SQVTM and CDR2 as ANQGSEA. The CDR3 loop is CSVQGQFRAFF. CDR3 bases: TGCAGCGTTCAAGGACAGTTTCGAGCTTTCTTT.

By frequency in the sample, this clonotype is medium-sized. The chain combines TRBV7-2 with TRBJ2-1, with TRBD2 identical over 9 bases. V trimming: 1 base; J trimming: 7 bases; junction bases outside the gene matches: 2. CDR3 length: 14 amino acids. CDR1 and CDR2 (germline): SGHTA, FQGNSA. CDR3 nucleotides: TGTGCCAGCAGCTTAGGACTAGCGGCAAATGAGCAGTTCTTC. As protein: CASSLGLAANEQFF.

This clonotype was seen a handful of times. The chain employs TRBV5-8 and TRBJ2-3, with 12 bases matching TRBD2. Germline V gene data show CDR1 as SGHTS and CDR2 as YDEGEE. This CDR3 has 18 amino acids. The J segment lost 1 base and the V segment lost 0 bases, leaving 6 bases of the junction unmatched. Here the CDR3 reads CASSLGLAGGQGTDTQYF. The CDR3 nucleotides are TGTGCCAGCAGCTTGGGGCTAGCGGGGGGGCAGGGCACAGATACGCAGTATTTT.

Turning to this clonotype: Since a much larger clone is just one base distant, this may be a read error. The CDR3 DNA sequence: TGCGCCAGCAGTGCAGGGGGGAATCAGCCCCAGCATTTT. It translates to CASSAGGNQPQHF. The V gene is TRBV10-1, the J gene TRBJ1-5; 7 bases are a match to TRBD1. The trim removed 4 bases at V and 4 bases at J, leaving 1 base unmatched. Germline V gives CDR1 WNHNN, CDR2 SYGVQD (reference sequence). The CDR3 covers 13 residues.

The rearrangement links TRBV20-1 to TRBJ2-5; D might be TRBD1 (5 bases). The V gene lost 0 bases and the J gene lost 1 base, with 9 bases spanning the gap. The V gene's germline CDR1 is DFQATT and CDR2 SNEGSKA (reference sequence). CDR3 length equals 14 residues. The CDR3 sequence: CSARDPTGQETQYF. CDR3 nucleotide sequence: TGCAGTGCTAGAGACCCCACAGGCCAAGAGACCCAGTACTTC.

In the case of this clonotype: The CDR3 ends on some other residue instead of the conserved phenylalanine or tryptophan, so this is likely a read error. J is TRBJ1-5 and V is TRBV29-1; 8 bases match TRBD1. V lost 6 bases, J lost 6 bases, and 4 bases stayed unmatched. Germline CDR1 SQVTM, CDR2 ANQGSEA. The CDR3 extends over 12 amino acids. As DNA, the CDR3 is TGCAGCGTAAGACAGGGGACTCAGCCCCAGCATCTT. Translated, it gives CSVRQGTQPQHL.

The chain employs TRBV9 and TRBJ2-1; 8 bases align to TRBD1. The junction had 21 bases not matched to a gene; V was cut back by 4 bases and J by 6 bases. The CDR3 length is 19 residues. Germline CDR1 is SGDLS and CDR2 is YYNGEE. The CDR3 DNA is TGTGCCAGCAGCCCCGGACAGGGAATAAAAAGTGTGTCGTCCAATGAGCAGTTCTTC. Protein: CASSPGQGIKSVSSNEQFF.

This clonotype occurred many times. V usage is TRBV20-1 and J usage is TRBJ2-5; the D is unclear. Trimming removed 3 bases from V and 2 bases from J, with 10 bases in between. This CDR3 is 13 amino acids long. CDR1 and CDR2 from the germline V gene are DFQATT and SNEGSKA (reference sequence). CDR3 loop: CSASETNQETQYF. As DNA, the CDR3 is TGCAGTGCTAGCGAGACAAATCAAGAGACCCAGTACTTC.

This clonotype was observed a few times. This chain links TRBV29-1 with TRBJ1-2; perhaps TRBD1 as D (5 bases). The CDR3 extends over 14 amino acids. Trimming pared 5 bases from V and 3 bases from J, leaving 16 bases between. Germline CDR1 is SQVTM and CDR2 is ANQGSEA. CDR3 nucleotides: TGCAGCGTTCCAGAAATGACAGATTACTATGGCTACACCTTC. Translation: CSVPEMTDYYGYTF.

In its sample, this clonotype is medium-sized. The rearrangement joins TRBV10-3 to TRBJ1-6; maybe TRBD1 (5 bases). Trimming took off 3 bases at V and 6 bases at J, with 12 bases between the two ends. Germline values: CDR1 ENHRY, CDR2 SYGVKD. The CDR3 is 15 residues long. The CDR3 DNA reads TGTGCCATCAGTGACGAAGGGGTGGGTAATTCACCCCTCCACTTT. This encodes CAISDEGVGNSPLHF.

Notes on this clonotype: A far larger clone is just one base off, so this is likely a read error. The chain links TRBV9 to TRBJ2-7, with D unresolved. Trimming cost V 0 bases and J 7 bases, with 23 bases left between them. Germline-derived CDR1 and CDR2 are SGDLS and YYNGEE. The CDR3 extends over 17 amino acids. CDR3 residues: CASSVGGVSPSYNEQYF. The CDR3 DNA reads TGTGCCAGCAGCGTAGGTGGAGTCTCACCCTCCTACAATGAGCAGTACTTC.

The chain is built from TRBV14 and TRBJ2-1; D is perhaps TRBD1 or TRBD2 (6 bases each). CDR3 length: 15 amino acids. The V end lost 0 bases, the J end lost 4 bases, and 10 bases lay between the germline ends. CDR1 is SGHDN and CDR2 is FVKESK in the germline V gene. The CDR3 reads CASSQDGGSYNEQFF. As DNA, the CDR3 is TGTGCCAGCAGCCAAGACGGGGGCTCGTACAATGAGCAGTTCTTC.

Details on this clonotype: A far larger clone is just one base off, so this is likely a read error. The chain couples TRBV4-2 to TRBJ2-7; 8 bases line up with TRBD1. The CDR3 runs to 14 residues. Germline values: CDR1 LGHNA, CDR2 YNFKEQ. CDR3 residues: CASSHRDRNYEQCF. In DNA, the CDR3 is TGTGCCAGCAGCCACCGGGACAGGAATTACGAGCAGTGCTTC.

J is TRBJ1-2 and V is TRBV4-1, with TRBD1 identical over 10 bases. The V segment lost 2 bases and the J segment 8 bases; nucleotides outside the gene matches: 2. Germline loops: CDR1 MGHRA, CDR2 YSYEKL. This CDR3 has 13 amino acids. The DNA for the CDR3 is TGCGCCAGCAGCCAAAGGGACAGGGGCGGCTACACCTTC. Its translation is CASSQRDRGGYTF.

Points on this clonotype: This may be a read error, as it is one base from a much larger clone. The chain joins TRBV7-8 to TRBJ2-3; TRBD2 might be the D (6 bases). Germline-derived CDR1 and CDR2 are SGHVS and FQNEAQ. Between the trimmed V and J ends, which lost 5 bases and 8 bases, there was a span of 20 bases. The CDR3 is 15 residues long. The CDR3 DNA reads TGTGCCAGCAGCCCGGGGACTCTCTCTTCAGGTACGCAGTATTTT. Translation: CASSPGTLSSGTQYF.